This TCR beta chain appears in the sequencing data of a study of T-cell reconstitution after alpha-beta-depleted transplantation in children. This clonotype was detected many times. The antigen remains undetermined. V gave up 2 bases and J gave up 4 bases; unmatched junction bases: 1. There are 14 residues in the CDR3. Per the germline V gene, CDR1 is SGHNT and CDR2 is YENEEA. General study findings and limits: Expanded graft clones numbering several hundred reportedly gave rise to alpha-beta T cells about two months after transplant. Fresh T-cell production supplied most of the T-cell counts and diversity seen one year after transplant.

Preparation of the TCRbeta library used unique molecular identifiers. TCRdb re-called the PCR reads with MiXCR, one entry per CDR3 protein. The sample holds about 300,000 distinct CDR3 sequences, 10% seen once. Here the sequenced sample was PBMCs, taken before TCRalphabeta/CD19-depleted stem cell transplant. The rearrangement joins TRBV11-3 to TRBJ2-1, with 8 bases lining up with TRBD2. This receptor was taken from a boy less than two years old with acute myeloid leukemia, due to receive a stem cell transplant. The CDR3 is CASSLPGGYNEQFF. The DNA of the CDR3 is TGTGCCAGCAGCTTACCGGGAGGGTACAATGAGCAGTTCTTC.